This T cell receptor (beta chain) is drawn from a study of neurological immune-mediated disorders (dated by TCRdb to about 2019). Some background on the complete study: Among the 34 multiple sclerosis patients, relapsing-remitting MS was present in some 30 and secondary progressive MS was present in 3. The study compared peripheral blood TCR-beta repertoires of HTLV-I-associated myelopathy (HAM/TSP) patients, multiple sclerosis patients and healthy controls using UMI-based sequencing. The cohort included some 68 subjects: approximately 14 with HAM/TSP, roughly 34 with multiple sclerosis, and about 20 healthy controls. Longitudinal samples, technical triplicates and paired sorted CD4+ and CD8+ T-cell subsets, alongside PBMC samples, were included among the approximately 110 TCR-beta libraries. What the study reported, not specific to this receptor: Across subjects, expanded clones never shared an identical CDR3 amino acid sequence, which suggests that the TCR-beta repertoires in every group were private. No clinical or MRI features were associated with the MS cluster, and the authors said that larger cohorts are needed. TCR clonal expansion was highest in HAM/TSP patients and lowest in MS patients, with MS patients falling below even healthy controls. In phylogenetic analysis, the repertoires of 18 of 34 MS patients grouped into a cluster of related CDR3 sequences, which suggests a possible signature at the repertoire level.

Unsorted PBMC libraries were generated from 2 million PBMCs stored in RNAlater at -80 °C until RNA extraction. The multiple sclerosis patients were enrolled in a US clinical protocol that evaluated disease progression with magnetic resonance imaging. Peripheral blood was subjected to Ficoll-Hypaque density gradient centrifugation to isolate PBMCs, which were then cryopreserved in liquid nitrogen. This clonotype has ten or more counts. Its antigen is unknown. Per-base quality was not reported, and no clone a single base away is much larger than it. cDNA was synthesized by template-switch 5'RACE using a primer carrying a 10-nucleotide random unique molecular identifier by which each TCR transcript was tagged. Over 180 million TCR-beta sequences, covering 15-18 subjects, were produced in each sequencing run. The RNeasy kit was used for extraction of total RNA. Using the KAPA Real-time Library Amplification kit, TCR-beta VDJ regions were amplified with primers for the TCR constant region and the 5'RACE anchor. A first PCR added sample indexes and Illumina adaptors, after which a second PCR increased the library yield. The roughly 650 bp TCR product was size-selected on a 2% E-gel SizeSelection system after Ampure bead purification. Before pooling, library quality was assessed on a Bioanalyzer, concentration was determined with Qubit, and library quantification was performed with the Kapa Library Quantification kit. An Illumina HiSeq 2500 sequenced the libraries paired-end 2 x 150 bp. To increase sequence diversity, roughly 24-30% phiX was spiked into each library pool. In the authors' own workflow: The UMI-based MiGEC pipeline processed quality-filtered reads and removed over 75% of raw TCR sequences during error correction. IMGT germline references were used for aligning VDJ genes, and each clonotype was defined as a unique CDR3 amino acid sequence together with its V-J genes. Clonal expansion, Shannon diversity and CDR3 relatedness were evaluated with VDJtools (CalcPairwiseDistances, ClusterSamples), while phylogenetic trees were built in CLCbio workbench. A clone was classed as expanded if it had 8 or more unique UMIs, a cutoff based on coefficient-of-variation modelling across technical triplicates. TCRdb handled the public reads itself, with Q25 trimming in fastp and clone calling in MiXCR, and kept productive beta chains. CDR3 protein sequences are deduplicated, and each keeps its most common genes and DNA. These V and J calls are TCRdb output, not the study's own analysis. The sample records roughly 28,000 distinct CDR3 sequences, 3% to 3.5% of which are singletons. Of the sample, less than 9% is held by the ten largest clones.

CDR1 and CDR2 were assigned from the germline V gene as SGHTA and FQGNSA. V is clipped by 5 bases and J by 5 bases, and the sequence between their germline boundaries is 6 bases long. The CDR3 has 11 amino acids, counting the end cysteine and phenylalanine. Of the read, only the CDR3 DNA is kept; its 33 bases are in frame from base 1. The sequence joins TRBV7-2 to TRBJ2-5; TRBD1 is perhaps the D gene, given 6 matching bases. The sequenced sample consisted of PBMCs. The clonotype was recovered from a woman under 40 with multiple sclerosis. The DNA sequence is TGTGCCAGCAGCCAGGGGGAGACCCAGTACTTC. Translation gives CASSQGETQYF. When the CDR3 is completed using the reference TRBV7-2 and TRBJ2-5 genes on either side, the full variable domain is GAGVSQSPSNKVTEKGKDVELRCDPISGHTALYWYRQSLGQGLEFLIYFQGNSAPDKSGLPSDRFSAERTGGSVSTLTIQRTQQEDSAVYLCASSQGETQYFGPGTRLLVL.